These 17 T cell receptor beta chains share one sample of origin, sequenced in a study of blood T cell repertoires in COVID-19. The repertoire was sequenced with immunoSEQ multiplex PCR; TCRdb's copy has only in-frame clones and lacks some. The sample lists some 160,000 clones, 83% seen once, with roughly 20% in the top ten. Input material: peripheral blood. The receptor set was obtained from an older woman who had recovered from COVID-19.

Only one count was recorded for this clone. Other DNA sequences in this specimen translate into the identical CDR3. This chain uses TRBV5-1 with TRBJ2-6; D uncertain. V lost 3 bases and J lost 1, with 5 bases in between. Germline V gene data show CDR1 as SGHRS and CDR2 as YFSETQ. This CDR3 is built from 14 residues. The CDR3 nucleotides read TGCGCCAGCAGCTCCTCTTCTGGGGCCAACGTCCTGACTTTC. Protein sequence: CASSSSSGANVLTF.

The chain uses TRBV2 and TRBJ1-2; D not certain. The germline V gene has CDR1 SNHLY and CDR2 FYNNEI. Trimming shortened V by 4 bases and J by 5 bases, and 17 bases separated the two germline ends. The CDR3 sequence is 15 residues long. For the CDR3, the DNA is TGTGCCAGCAGTGCAATGGTGGGCAGGTCATATGGCTACACCTTC. The encoded protein is CASSAMVGRSYGYTF.

This chain joins TRBV6-5 and TRBJ2-2; 7 bases match TRBD1. The CDR3 has 14 amino acids. In germline, CDR1 is MNHEY, CDR2 SVGAGI. The J segment lost 3 bases and the V segment lost 6 bases, leaving 4 bases of the junction unmatched. CDR3 protein: CASSRDRYTGELFF. The DNA of the CDR3 is TGTGCCAGCAGCCGGGACAGATACACCGGGGAGCTGTTTTTT.

This rearrangement joins TRBV2 to TRBJ1-5; D is possibly TRBD1 (5 bases). Germline V lookup: CDR1 SNHLY, CDR2 FYNNEI. The CDR3 has 16 residues. V dropped 6 bases and J dropped 0 bases, with 15 bases sitting between them. DNA of the CDR3: TGTGCCAGCAGCCTCCGGTGGGGCTATAGCAATCAGCCCCAGCATTTT. This codes for CASSLRWGYSNQPQHF. The full variable domain, rest sourced from reference TRBV2 and TRBJ1-5, is EPEVTQTPSHQVTQMGQEVILRCVPISNHLYFYWYRQILGQKVEFLVSFYNNEISEKSEIFDDQFSVERPDGSNFTLKIRSTKLEDSAMYFCASSLRWGYSNQPQHFGDGTRLSIL.

The V gene is TRBV7-2, the J gene TRBJ1-1, with TRBD1 as a possible D gene (6 bases). Between the trimmed V and J ends, which lost 5 bases and 7 bases, there was a span of 11 bases. In germline, CDR1 is SGHTA, CDR2 FQGNSA. The CDR3 has 12 amino acids. The CDR3 DNA is TGTGCCAGCAGCCCGACAGGACTTGAAGCTTTCTTT. This encodes CASSPTGLEAFF.

This chain links TRBV6-2 or TRBV6-3 with TRBJ1-1, with 8 bases aligning to TRBD1. CDR1 and CDR2 from the germline V gene are MNHEY and SVGEGT. The junction had 7 bases not matched to a gene; V was cut back by 6 bases and J by 4 bases. The CDR3 extends over 14 amino acids. DNA for the CDR3: TGTGCCAGCAGCTCCACAACAGGGGGCACTGAAGCTTTCTTT. This codes for CASSSTTGGTEAFF.

The genes are TRBV3-1 (or the pseudogene TRBV3-2) and TRBJ2-7; 9 bases are shared with TRBD1. Germline CDR1 reads LGHDT; CDR2 reads YNNKEL (reference sequence). The CDR3 extends over 15 amino acids. Trimming removed 4 bases from V and 3 bases from J; junction bases left unmatched: 7. The CDR3 DNA sequence: TGTGCCAGCAGCCCGACAGGGGGGATAGACTACGAGCAGTACTTC. Its translation: CASSPTGGIDYEQYF.

CDR3 sequence reads: CASSLLAEGGTDTQYF. The CDR3 DNA sequence: TGTGCCAGCAGCCTACTAGCGGAGGGGGGCACAGATACGCAGTATTTT. The chain is built from TRBV5-4 and TRBJ2-3, with 8 bases matching TRBD2. V lost 4 bases and J lost 1; bases outside the gene matches: 8. The CDR3 is 16 amino acids. CDR1 is SGHNT and CDR2 is YYREEE in the germline V gene (reference sequence).

Comments on this clone: Other DNA sequences in this specimen translate into the identical CDR3. The gene calls are TRBV18 and TRBJ2-3, with a tentative D call TRBD1 (5 bases). V was cut by 0 bases and J by 1 base, with 5 bases left in between. Germline V CDR1 and CDR2: KGHSH, LQKENI. CDR3 size: 14 residues. This CDR3 is CASSPPTGTDTQYF. CDR3 nucleotide sequence: TGTGCCAGCTCACCACCGACAGGCACAGATACGCAGTATTTT.

The chain links TRBV19 to TRBJ1-3; D might be TRBD1 (6 bases). Germline assignment: CDR1 LNHDA and CDR2 SQIVND (reference sequence). CDR3 length: 13 residues. Trimming left V 9 bases short and J 4 bases short, with 13 bases between. The CDR3 spells CASTGLYGNTIYF. In DNA form, the CDR3 reads TGTGCCAGCACAGGGCTTTACGGAAACACCATATATTTT.

V and J are TRBV7-2 and TRBJ2-1; 8 bases agree with TRBD2. V was pared by 10 bases and J by 9 bases, with 11 bases of the junction left unmatched. The CDR3 loop spans 13 amino acids. The germline gives CDR1 SGHTA, CDR2 FQGNSA. The CDR3 DNA reads TGTGCCATGGCGCGGGAGGAGGTCAGTGAGCAGTTCTTC. Encoded protein: CAMAREEVSEQFF.

This clone was seen only a few times. Different DNA sequences within this sample yield the same CDR3. V and J are TRBV7-9 and TRBJ1-1; possibly TRBD1 for D (6 bases). Trimming pared 1 base from V and 4 bases from J, leaving 7 bases between. The CDR3 loop spans 13 amino acids. From germline, CDR1 is SEHNR and CDR2 FQNEAQ (reference sequence). The CDR3 DNA sequence: TGTGCCAGCAGCTTAGGAGGGGGCACTGAAGCTTTCTTT. Translating gives CASSLGGGTEAFF.

This chain links TRBV3-1 (or the pseudogene TRBV3-2) with TRBJ2-7; D is possibly TRBD1 (6 bases). V lost 9 bases to trimming and J lost 5 bases, with 26 bases between them. The CDR3 totals 16 residues. Looked up from germline, CDR1 is LGHDT and CDR2 is YNNKEL (reference sequence). The CDR3 reads CASGGRGPKPSNEQYF. The DNA for the CDR3 is TGTGCCAGTGGGGGCAGGGGCCCGAAGCCCTCAAACGAGCAGTACTTC.

The CDR3 is CASQRDRWSYGYTF. The CDR3 nucleotides read TGTGCCAGCCAGCGGGACAGGTGGTCCTATGGCTACACCTTC. The chain joins TRBV6-4 to TRBJ1-2, with 8 bases matching TRBD1. Germline V gene sequence: CDR1 MRHNA, CDR2 SNTAGT. This CDR3 has 14 amino acids. Trimming at V came to 8 bases and at J to 4 bases, leaving 9 bases not matched to a gene.

The CDR3: CASSPGGSGRGAGNTIYF. Written as DNA, the CDR3 is TGTGCCAGCAGCCCCGGAGGGAGTGGCCGGGGGGCTGGAAACACCATATATTTT. The genes are TRBV5-4 and TRBJ1-3; maybe TRBD1 (5 bases). Germline V gives CDR1 SGHNT, CDR2 YYREEE (reference sequence). Trimming left V 4 bases short and J 2 bases short, with 22 bases between. The CDR3 runs to 18 residues.

The chain carries TRBV6-6 and TRBJ1-1; the D gene is possibly TRBD1 (6 bases). The length of the CDR3 is 15 residues. CDR1 and CDR2 (germline): MNHNY, SVGAGI (reference sequence). Trimming stripped 6 bases from V and 1 base from J, with 15 bases between. The CDR3 region has the DNA TGTGCCAGCAGGTACCAGGGACAAGCGAACACTGAAGCTTTCTTT. Protein product: CASRYQGQANTEAFF.

This clone was seen a single time. The chain is built from TRBV28 and TRBJ1-2; 8 bases align to TRBD1. Per the germline V gene, CDR1 is MDHEN and CDR2 is SYDVKM. This CDR3 has 14 amino acids. V trimming: 6 bases; J trimming: 7 bases; junction bases outside the gene matches: 10. This CDR3 reads CASRTTTGGGGYTF. CDR3 DNA sequence: TGTGCCAGCAGAACCACCACAGGGGGGGGTGGCTACACCTTC.